Following are 31 T cell receptor beta chains from one sample sequenced in a study of response to subunit inactivated influenza vaccine. TCRdb re-analysed the RT-PCR reads in MiXCR, keeping a single row per CDR3 protein. This table has about 500,000 distinct CDR3 sequences, approximately 15% appearing once. This material consisted of CD4+ T cells sorted from PBMCs, taken roughly 24 months after vaccination. These receptors originate from a man between 50 and 69 years old who received an inactivated influenza vaccine.

V and J are TRBV5-1 and TRBJ1-6; D is ambiguous. Trimming left V 4 bases short and J 2 bases short, with 13 bases between. In germline, CDR1 is SGHRS, CDR2 YFSETQ. This CDR3 spans 16 amino acids. CDR3 sequence: CASSPTGGTYNSPLHF. The CDR3 DNA sequence: TGCGCCAGCAGCCCGACCGGTGGAACCTATAATTCACCCCTCCACTTT.

Only a few counts were recorded for this clonotype. The chain carries TRBV20-1 and TRBJ2-7; a possible D gene is TRBD1 (6 bases). CDR3 length: 14 amino acids. V lost 1 base and J lost 2, with 12 bases in between. Germline assignment: CDR1 DFQATT and CDR2 SNEGSKA (reference sequence). CDR3 DNA: TGCAGTGCTAGAGTGCCGGACAGTGCCTACGAGCAGTACTTC. Translating gives CSARVPDSAYEQYF.

This chain links TRBV20-1 with TRBJ1-5; a possible D gene is TRBD1 (6 bases). The CDR3 has 13 residues. Per the germline V gene, CDR1 is DFQATT and CDR2 is SNEGSKA (reference sequence). V lost 3 bases and J 6 bases, leaving 12 bases between the germline ends. CDR3 sequence reads: CSARDTGLQPQHF. CDR3 nucleotide sequence: TGCAGTGCTAGGGATACAGGGCTTCAGCCCCAGCATTTT.

In its sample, this clonotype was seen a few times. V gene TRBV20-1 combines with J gene TRBJ1-4; D may be TRBD1 (6 bases). Trimming took off 0 bases at V and 5 bases at J, with 13 bases between the two ends. The CDR3 sequence is 15 residues long. The V gene's germline CDR1 is DFQATT and CDR2 SNEGSKA (reference sequence). CDR3 DNA: TGCAGTGCTAGAGATCCGTCAGGGGCAAATGAAAAACTGTTTTTT. This encodes CSARDPSGANEKLFF.

This clonotype was seen only once. This chain joins TRBV19 and TRBJ1-2; D uncertain. CDR1 LNHDA and CDR2 SQIVND come from the germline V gene (reference sequence). This CDR3 has 13 amino acids. Trimming took 7 bases from V and 8 from J, leaving 17 bases between them. In DNA, the CDR3 is TGTGCCAGTAAAGAGAATGTGGCTCGAGGCTACACCTTC. Translation: CASKENVARGYTF.

This clonotype came up many times. The chain employs TRBV21-1 and TRBJ2-3; the D call TRBD2 from the table was never checked on the DNA. TRBV21-1 is classified as a pseudogene. The CDR3 is made up of 15 amino acids. CDR3 sequence reads: CASSKAGECTDTQYF. CDR3 in DNA: TGTGCCAGCAGCAAAGCGGGGGAGTGCACAGATACGCAGTATTTT.

In this sample, this clonotype turned up a few times. The V call is TRBV7-2, the J call TRBJ2-2; D assignment may be TRBD1 or TRBD2 (6 bases each). Trimming cost V 4 bases and J 4 bases, with 7 bases left between them. Germline assignment: CDR1 SGHTA and CDR2 FQGNSA. The CDR3 loop spans 13 amino acids. CDR3 coding DNA: TGTGCCAGCAGCTGGGGGGCCACCGGGGAGCTGTTTTTT. Protein sequence: CASSWGATGELFF.

This clonotype was seen only a few times. The rearrangement joins TRBV3-1 to TRBJ2-1; 12 bases align to TRBD2. Germline V gene lookup returns CDR1 LGHDT and CDR2 YNNKEL (reference sequence). V was pared by 2 bases and J by 0 bases, with 14 bases of the junction left unmatched. This CDR3 is built from 21 residues. The CDR3 DNA follows: TGTGCCAGCAGCCAAATTCCGCTAGCGGGGGGGTTCGAGCGCTCCTACAATGAGCAGTTCTTC. It translates to CASSQIPLAGGFERSYNEQFF.

The rearrangement links TRBV30 to TRBJ2-7, with no clear D. The germline V gene has CDR1 GTSNPN and CDR2 SVGIG (reference sequence). V lost 0 bases and J lost 5, with 8 bases in between. CDR3 size: 12 residues. In nucleotides, the CDR3 is TGTGCCTGGAGTGTACTCACGCACGAGCAGTACTTC. It codes for CAWSVLTHEQYF.

This clonotype was detected a few times. The rearrangement links TRBV5-5 to TRBJ2-3; tentative D call: TRBD2 (6 bases). The CDR3 is made up of 16 amino acids. In germline, CDR1 is SGHKS, CDR2 YYEKEE (reference sequence). V was pared by 0 bases and J by 2 bases, with 13 bases between. The CDR3 bases are TGTGCCAGCAGCTTGGGGGCGGGGACCATCACAGATACGCAGTATTTT. This codes for CASSLGAGTITDTQYF. Drawing the rest from reference TRBV5-5 and TRBJ2-3, the complete variable domain is DAGVTQSPTHLIKTRGQQVTLRCSPISGHKSVSWYQQVLGQGPQFIFQYYEKEERGRGNFPDRFSARQFPNYSSELNVNALLLGDSALYLCASSLGAGTITDTQYFGPGTRLTVL.

This clonotype was seen a few times. This chain uses TRBV5-1 with TRBJ2-7, with 9 bases matching TRBD1. The junction had 7 bases not matched to a gene; V was cut back by 4 bases and J by 5 bases. Germline values: CDR1 SGHRS, CDR2 YFSETQ. This CDR3 spans 14 amino acids. The CDR3 is CASSDPGQGDEQYF. The CDR3 DNA follows: TGCGCCAGCAGCGACCCGGGACAGGGTGACGAGCAGTACTTC.

The DNA for the CDR3 is TGTGCCAGCAGCCAAGTCAAACACTCTGGGGCCAACGTCCTGACTTTC. Amino acids: CASSQVKHSGANVLTF. V is TRBV14 and J is TRBJ2-6; D call uncertain. The CDR3 extends over 16 amino acids. V was pared by 1 base and J by 0 bases, with 7 bases between. In germline, CDR1 is SGHDN, CDR2 FVKESK. Full variable domain (missing parts from reference TRBV14 and TRBJ2-6): EAGVTQFPSHSVIEKGQTVTLRCDPISGHDNLYWYRRVMGKEIKFLLHFVKESKQDESGMPNNRFLAERTGGTYSTLKVQPAELEDSGVYFCASSQVKHSGANVLTFGAGSRLTVL.

This clonotype was seen a few times. V usage is TRBV18 and J usage is TRBJ2-5, with D possibly being TRBD1 or TRBD2 (5 bases each). This CDR3 has 15 residues. The V gene lost 2 bases and the J gene lost 5 bases, with 15 bases spanning the gap. The germline V gene has CDR1 KGHSH and CDR2 LQKENI. The CDR3 DNA reads TGTGCCAGCTCACCAGGGGGACGGAGCATCGAGACCCAGTACTTC. Translated: CASSPGGRSIETQYF.

This clonotype was detected a few times. The chain joins TRBV7-6 to TRBJ2-1, with D unclear. Germline V gene sequence: CDR1 SGHVS, CDR2 FNYEAQ. Trimming shortened V by 5 bases and J by 6 bases, and 14 bases separated the two germline ends. CDR3 length equals 14 residues. CDR3 loop: CASSRIDLGNEQFF. The CDR3 region has the DNA TGTGCCAGCAGCCGCATCGATTTGGGCAATGAGCAGTTCTTC.

Only a few counts were recorded for this clonotype. This chain connects TRBV7-9 to TRBJ2-1; D not resolved. This CDR3 has 13 amino acids. Trimming took off 0 bases at V and 4 bases at J, with 4 bases between the two ends. Germline loops: CDR1 SEHNR, CDR2 FQNEAQ (reference sequence). The CDR3 DNA follows: TGTGCCAGCAGCTTAGCGCTGTACAATGAGCAGTTCTTC. This sequence encodes CASSLALYNEQFF. The full variable domain, in which reference TRBV7-9 and TRBJ2-1 provide the parts outside the CDR3, is DTGVSQNPRHKITKRGQNVTFRCDPISEHNRLYWYRQTLGQGPEFLTYFQNEAQLEKSRLLSDRFSAERPKGSFSTLEIQRTEQGDSAMYLCASSLALYNEQFFGPGTRLTVL.

V gene TRBV15 combines with J gene TRBJ2-6; no clear D gene. V shed 0 bases and J shed 0 bases, with 6 bases lying between them. The CDR3 has 16 residues. Germline lookup yields CDR1 LNHNV and CDR2 YYDKDF (reference sequence). CDR3 sequence (DNA): TGTGCCACCAGCAGAGATCGGGTCTCTGGGGCCAACGTCCTGACTTTC. It codes for CATSRDRVSGANVLTF. The entire variable domain, with the rest obtained from reference TRBV15 and TRBJ2-6, is as follows: DAMVIQNPRYQVTQFGKPVTLSCSQTLNHNVMYWYQQKSSQAPKLLFHYYDKDFNNEADTPDNFQSRRPNTSFCFLDIRSPGLGDTAMYLCATSRDRVSGANVLTFGAGSRLTVL.

This clonotype turned up a few times. The chain combines TRBV20-1 with TRBJ1-6, with D uncertain. The V end lost 6 bases, the J end lost 3 bases, and 12 bases lay between the germline ends. Per germline, CDR1 DFQATT and CDR2 SNEGSKA (reference sequence). The CDR3 extends over 14 amino acids. The DNA of the CDR3 is TGCAGTGCCACGGCGGGTTACTATAATTCACCCCTCCACTTT. It encodes CSATAGYYNSPLHF.

This clonotype was observed at least ten times. The chain uses TRBV12-3 or TRBV12-4 and TRBJ1-6; no definite D call. Trimming stripped 3 bases from V and 6 bases from J, with 15 bases between. The CDR3 is 16 amino acids. The CDR3 region is CASSFSPGLLNSPLHF. The CDR3 region has the DNA TGTGCCAGCAGTTTTAGCCCCGGTCTGCTTAATTCACCCCTCCACTTT.

This clonotype was counted a few times. The rearrangement joins TRBV4-2 to TRBJ2-7; 7 positions match TRBD2. Germline values: CDR1 LGHNA, CDR2 YNFKEQ. V shed 4 bases and J 2 bases; nucleotides not matched to a gene: 11. The CDR3 consists of 16 residues. Written as DNA, the CDR3 is TGTGCCAGCAGCCTCCACGGGGGGACTGTACCCTACGAGCAGTACTTC. Encoded protein: CASSLHGGTVPYEQYF.

This chain joins TRBV11-2 and TRBJ1-5, with D possibly being TRBD1 (5 bases). The germline V gene encodes CDR1 SGHAT and CDR2 FQNNGV. The CDR3 extends over 14 amino acids. The ends were cut back, 6 bases at V and 3 bases at J, with 12 bases in the middle. CDR3 sequence reads: CASSMAGNNQPQHF. The CDR3 DNA sequence: TGTGCCAGCAGTATGGCAGGGAACAATCAGCCCCAGCATTTT.

The table lists this clonotype with a few counts. The chain couples TRBV7-6 to TRBJ2-3, with a tentative D call TRBD2 (6 bases). This CDR3 has 15 amino acids. Trimming shortened V by 3 bases and J by 2 bases, and 12 bases separated the two germline ends. The V gene's germline CDR1 is SGHVS and CDR2 FNYEAQ. In DNA form, the CDR3 reads TGTGCCAGCAGCTTCCGTGGGGGGACCACAGATACGCAGTATTTT. This translates into CASSFRGGTTDTQYF. Variable domain in full (rest from reference TRBV7-6 and TRBJ2-3): GAGVSQSPRYKVTKRGQDVALRCDPISGHVSLYWYRQALGQGPEFLTYFNYEAQQDKSGLPNDRFSAERPEGSISTLTIQRTEQRDSAMYRCASSFRGGTTDTQYFGPGTRLTVL.

This clonotype has only a few counts. This chain links TRBV12-3 or TRBV12-4 with TRBJ2-3; TRBD1 aligns across 9 bases. This CDR3 comprises 13 residues. J was trimmed by 5 bases and V by 5 bases; bases with no gene match: 2. CDR3 protein: CASSTGGKDTQYF. CDR3 coding DNA: TGTGCCAGCAGTACAGGGGGCAAAGATACGCAGTATTTT.

A few counts support this clonotype. The chain has TRBV18 and TRBJ1-1, with unresolved D. The germline CDR1 and CDR2 sequences are KGHSH and LQKENI. The CDR3 runs 15 residues. V was pared by 3 bases and J by 0 bases, with 11 bases between. Written as DNA, the CDR3 is TGTGCCAGCTCACCCGGTCTGAGAATGAACACTGAAGCTTTCTTT. Its translation: CASSPGLRMNTEAFF.

This clonotype was seen a handful of times. This chain connects TRBV5-1 to TRBJ2-3, with D possibly TRBD2 on 6 matching bases. The germline gives CDR1 SGHRS, CDR2 YFSETQ. V lost 4 bases to trimming and J lost 2 bases, with 17 bases between them. This CDR3 contains 16 residues. The CDR3 region is CASSDLRAGLTDTQYF. The CDR3 region has the DNA TGCGCCAGCAGCGATCTGCGGGCGGGACTCACAGATACGCAGTATTTT. Full variable domain (remainder filled in from reference TRBV5-1 and TRBJ2-3): KAGVTQTPRYLIKTRGQQVTLSCSPISGHRSVSWYQQTPGQGLQFLFEYFSETQRNKGNFPGRFSGRQFSNSRSEMNVSTLELGDSALYLCASSDLRAGLTDTQYFGPGTRLTVL.

This clonotype appeared a few times. The chain uses TRBV4-3 and TRBJ2-7, with D maybe TRBD2 (5 bases). V lost 7 bases, J lost 6 bases, and 10 bases lay in between. Germline CDR1 LGHNA, CDR2 YSLEER. The CDR3 is made up of 11 amino acids. The CDR3 DNA is TGCGCCAGCATCCGAGGGTCCGAGCAGTACTTC. This sequence encodes CASIRGSEQYF.

V and J are TRBV5-6 and TRBJ1-3; D gene unclear. This CDR3 has 14 amino acids. Germline loops: CDR1 SGHDT, CDR2 YYEEEE. Between the trimmed V and J ends, which lost 3 bases and 1 base, there was a span of 8 bases. The DNA of the CDR3 is TGTGCCAGCAGCTCAGCCAGTTCTGGAAACACCATATATTTT. Its protein is CASSSASSGNTIYF.

This chain joins TRBV14 and TRBJ2-4; D gene ambiguous. The CDR3 is made up of 16 amino acids. V was shortened by 0 bases and J by 0 bases, with 9 bases between the two germline ends. Germline lookup yields CDR1 SGHDN and CDR2 FVKESK. The CDR3 here is CASSQDFAGAKNIQYF. CDR3 sequence (DNA): TGTGCCAGCAGCCAAGATTTTGCCGGAGCCAAAAACATTCAGTACTTC.

CDR3 residues: CASSQDRSTGANVLTF. The CDR3 nucleotides read TGCGCCAGCAGCCAAGATCGCAGCACGGGGGCCAACGTCCTGACTTTC. V and J are TRBV4-3 and TRBJ2-6; no clear D. The V end was cut by 0 bases, the J end by 4 bases, with 10 bases between. Germline V gene lookup returns CDR1 LGHNA and CDR2 YSLEER. This CDR3 spans 16 amino acids.

This clonotype has ten or more counts. V usage is TRBV20-1 and J usage is TRBJ2-7; TRBD2 aligns across 7 bases. Losses at the gene ends were 3 bases for V and 3 bases for J; bases not matched to a gene: 11. The CDR3 contains 15 residues. Germline assignment: CDR1 DFQATT and CDR2 SNEGSKA (reference sequence). The CDR3 is CSASKRGEGFYEQYF. The CDR3 bases are TGCAGTGCTAGTAAACGGGGGGAAGGTTTCTACGAGCAGTACTTC.

This clonotype appeared a few times. The rearrangement links TRBV7-3 to TRBJ2-1, with 7 bases fitting TRBD2. Germline V gives CDR1 SGHTA, CDR2 FQGTGA. The J segment lost 6 bases and the V segment lost 2 bases, leaving 7 bases of the junction unmatched. CDR3 length: 15 residues. The CDR3 sequence is CASSLGSSGSNEQFF. CDR3 DNA sequence: TGTGCCAGCAGCTTAGGGTCTAGCGGAAGCAATGAGCAGTTCTTC.

Here the CDR3 reads CASSQVRGPNQPQHF. The CDR3 DNA is TGTGCCAGCAGCCAAGTCAGGGGGCCCAATCAGCCCCAGCATTTT. The chain couples TRBV3-1 to TRBJ1-5; 8 nucleotides agree with TRBD1. Germline CDR1 is LGHDT and CDR2 is YNNKEL (reference sequence). V was pared by 1 base and J by 3 bases, with 2 bases of the junction left unmatched. The CDR3 is made up of 15 amino acids.